A selection of T cell receptor beta chains follows, all from one sample in a study of blood T cell repertoires in COVID-19. The data were produced by immunoSEQ multiplex PCR, yet TCRdb's version contains in-frame clones alone and is incomplete. Of 75,000 to 85,000 clones in the sample, around nine tenths were seen once. Sequences were obtained from peripheral blood. These receptors originate from a man aged 50-60 years with active COVID-19. The conserved cysteine and the conserved F or W are not part of the CDR3 here. Fields, in order: J gene, CDR3 length, D gene, V gene, CDR3 protein. D genes are given only for firm matches.

J: TRBJ2-2; length: 14; D: .; V: TRBV19; CDR3: ASRKPGSRATGELF
J: TRBJ2-3; length: 14; D: TRBD2; V: TRBV5-1; CDR3: ASSLASGGYTDTQY
J: TRBJ1-5; length: 17; D: .; V: TRBV15; CDR3: ATSRGMGTRVYSNQPQH
J: TRBJ1-1; length: 13; D: TRBD1; V: TRBV5-1; CDR3: ASSRGQVTNTEAF
J: TRBJ2-6; length: 14; D: TRBD1; V: TRBV11-2; CDR3: ASSGQGPSGANVLT
J: TRBJ2-2; length: 16; D: .; V: TRBV27; CDR3: ASSFSRRGGSDTGELF
J: TRBJ2-1; length: 13; D: TRBD2; V: TRBV19; CDR3: ASSIVAGGLSEQF
J: TRBJ2-3; length: 13; D: TRBD2; V: TRBV27; CDR3: ASSLRAGGTDTQY
J: TRBJ2-3; length: 16; D: TRBD2; V: TRBV4-1; CDR3: ASSQDPPIAGGIHTQY
J: TRBJ1-5; length: 12; D: .; V: TRBV30; CDR3: AWSAVQSNQPQH
J: TRBJ1-6; length: 12; D: .; V: TRBV7-2; CDR3: ASSLLTADSPLH
J: TRBJ2-7; length: 11; D: .; V: TRBV24-1; CDR3: ATSDSYSYEQY
J: TRBJ2-5; length: 11; D: .; V: TRBV6-5; CDR3: ASSLSLQETQY
J: TRBJ1-1; length: 13; D: TRBD1; V: TRBV28; CDR3: ASSYWTGRNTEAF
J: TRBJ2-7; length: 14; D: .; V: TRBV18; CDR3: ASFEVGALSRYEQY
J: TRBJ1-2; length: 13; D: .; V: TRBV29-1; CDR3: SVETPGGGRNGYT
J: TRBJ2-7; length: 14; D: .; V: TRBV11-2; CDR3: ASSRSLEASSYEQY
J: TRBJ2-4; length: 15; D: .; V: TRBV3-1/TRBV3-2; CDR3: ASSSNCPICKKNIQY
J: TRBJ1-5; length: 13; D: .; V: TRBV28; CDR3: ASSQGSGGSQPQH
J: TRBJ1-2; length: 16; D: TRBD1; V: TRBV5-6; CDR3: ASSLGGTGESSLMAYT
J: TRBJ1-1; length: 16; D: .; V: TRBV7-9; CDR3: ASSAGFPGPGRDTEAF
J: TRBJ1-2; length: 10; D: TRBD1; V: TRBV7-9; CDR3: ASSSLAGGNT
J: TRBJ1-5; length: 13; D: .; V: TRBV28; CDR3: ASGRGGAGNQPQH
J: TRBJ2-3; length: 13; D: .; V: TRBV7-3; CDR3: ASSPEGTSTDTQY
J: TRBJ2-1; length: 13; D: TRBD2; V: TRBV27; CDR3: ASSLAGLASHEQF
J: TRBJ2-7; length: 14; D: TRBD1; V: TRBV5-4; CDR3: ASSEVRDRGIREQY
J: TRBJ2-3; length: 12; D: TRBD2; V: TRBV7-2; CDR3: ASSFSGGPDTQY
J: TRBJ1-6; length: 11; D: .; V: TRBV2; CDR3: ASSPAYNSPLH
J: TRBJ2-7; length: 14; D: .; V: TRBV9; CDR3: ASSVEVRGRVDEQY
J: TRBJ1-1; length: 13; D: TRBD1; V: TRBV30; CDR3: AWSVLDRVNTEAF
J: TRBJ2-2; length: 10; D: .; V: TRBV30; CDR3: AWRLNTGELF
J: TRBJ2-7; length: 12; D: .; V: TRBV3-1/TRBV3-2; CDR3: ASSQRGTAYEQY
J: TRBJ1-2; length: 12; D: .; V: TRBV19; CDR3: ASRMGEVGYGYT